This T cell receptor (beta chain) appears in the sequencing data of a study of early T cells in non-severe SARS-CoV-2 infection. In the study overall: From unsorted whole blood, bulk RNA was sequenced, and the chains remained unpaired. Study observations and caveats: In VDJdb matching, anti-spike CD8 responses were favored while private and CD4 specificities went missing.

This clonotype was observed at least ten times. Its antigen is not identified. The TCR library protocol was used to attach unique molecular identifiers. These identifiers were attached to individual cDNA molecules. TCRdb processed the 5' RACE reads anew with MiXCR; each CDR3 protein has one entry. The repertoire holds 70,000 to 85,000 distinct CDR3 sequences, with over 9% as singletons. CDR3 length: 13 amino acids. Germline-derived CDR1 and CDR2 are KGHSH and LQKENI. Trimming removed 4 bases at V and 2 bases at J, with 7 bases between. V is TRBV18 and J is TRBJ2-3; D not resolved. Sample: whole blood. The source of this sequence is an adult who was a healthcare worker with PCR-confirmed SARS-CoV-2 infection or an uninfected control (not recorded which). The CDR3 coding sequence is TGTGCCAGCTCACTCGATGACACAGATACGCAGTATTTT. This encodes CASSLDDTDTQYF.